This note documents a single T cell receptor beta chain sequence. The antigen is unknown. This CDR3 is 15 amino acids long. The repertoire was sequenced with immunoSEQ multiplex PCR; TCRdb's copy has only in-frame clones and lacks some. The profile shows about 140,000 clones, approximately 80% of them singletons. This sample stems from a study of cytotoxic CD8 clonotypes in ibrutinib-treated CLL. Study in general: By median around 66 months, 12 had progressed and about 15 stayed remitted; responses had been 2 complete and roughly 25 partial. Sequenced samples delivered averages of around 250,000 productive templates and roughly 100,000 productive rearrangements.

The study, taken as a whole, reports: Patients had baseline clonality above age-matched healthy donors, and this clonality moved with circulating CD8+ T-cell counts.

The TCR comes from a human donor with chronic lymphocytic leukemia. V gene TRBV21-1 combines with J gene TRBJ1-5; the D segment call TRBD1 is taken from the table without a DNA check. TRBV21-1 is deemed a pseudogene. Sequencing was performed on PBMCs, taken after 12 months of ibrutinib treatment. This CDR3 reads CASNETGTSNQPQHF. The CDR3 DNA follows: TGTGCCAGCAACGAAACAGGGACTAGCAATCAGCCCCAGCATTTT.